The 30 T cell receptor beta chains presented below share a single source sample, sequenced in a study of identical twins. TCRdb re-called the 5' RACE reads with MiXCR, one entry per CDR3 protein. There are around 250,000 distinct CDR3 sequences in the sample; roughly 12% occur only once, and roughly 4% lies in the top ten. These data were also reused for a study on yellow fever vaccine responses in identical twins.

The sample comprised memory (CD45RO+) T cells sorted from blood. These receptors all stem from a woman aged 18 to 35 in good health.

This rearrangement joins TRBV3-1 to TRBJ2-5, with D unclear. CDR1 is LGHDT, CDR2 YNNKEL, per germline (reference sequence). CDR3 length: 14 residues. V lost 4 bases and J lost 5, with 14 bases in between. The CDR3: CASSRASARETQYF. DNA of the CDR3: TGTGCCAGCAGCCGGGCGTCGGCCCGGGAGACCCAGTACTTC.

In this sample, this clonotype turned up many times. The chain employs TRBV12-3 or TRBV12-4 and TRBJ2-1; D might be TRBD1 (5 bases). The ends were cut back, 6 bases at V and 10 bases at J, with 22 bases in the middle. The CDR3 is 15 amino acids. The DNA of the CDR3 is TGTGCCAGCAGGGCGCCATGGGGCCCTGTATGGGAGCAGTTCTTC. This encodes CASRAPWGPVWEQFF.

Only a few counts were recorded for this clonotype. J is TRBJ2-5 and V is TRBV13; D gene unclear. Germline V gene lookup returns CDR1 PRHDT and CDR2 FYEKMQ (reference sequence). This CDR3 comprises 14 residues. V was clipped by 0 bases and J by 1 base, with 6 bases between them. CDR3 protein: CASSLGSAQETQYF. The CDR3 nucleotides are TGTGCCAGCAGCTTAGGATCGGCCCAAGAGACCCAGTACTTC.

This clonotype was detected a few times. The gene calls are TRBV18 and TRBJ1-1, with 8 positions matching TRBD1. Trimming removed 2 bases from V and 4 bases from J; junction bases left unmatched: 6. The CDR3 has 15 amino acids. The germline gives CDR1 KGHSH, CDR2 LQKENI. CDR3: CASSPGTGLATEAFF. CDR3 sequence (DNA): TGTGCCAGCTCACCAGGGACAGGTCTGGCCACTGAAGCTTTCTTT.

In its sample, this clonotype was seen a few times. The chain links TRBV4-3 to TRBJ2-3; D is ambiguous. V dropped 0 bases and J dropped 3 bases, with 13 bases sitting between them. CDR3 length equals 16 residues. Looked up from germline, CDR1 is LGHNA and CDR2 is YSLEER. CDR3 in amino acids: CASSQDSLLSTDTQYF. The CDR3 bases are TGCGCCAGCAGCCAAGATAGCCTTTTATCTACAGATACGCAGTATTTT.

The chain combines TRBV11-3 with TRBJ2-2; D remains ambiguous. Trimming pared 1 base from V and 1 base from J, leaving 10 bases between. This CDR3 has 16 amino acids. The germline V gene encodes CDR1 SGHNT and CDR2 YENEEA. CDR3 loop: CASSLGSIQNTGELFF. Written as DNA, the CDR3 is TGTGCCAGCAGCTTAGGCTCGATACAGAACACCGGGGAGCTGTTTTTT.

This clonotype was detected a few times. The chain couples TRBV28 to TRBJ2-5, with unresolved D. The CDR3 has 13 amino acids. Germline V gives CDR1 MDHEN, CDR2 SYDVKM. V lost 4 bases to trimming and J lost 1 base, with 7 bases between them. The CDR3 DNA reads as TGTGCCAGCAGTTCGTACAGCCAAGAGACCCAGTACTTC. As protein: CASSSYSQETQYF. The full variable domain, with the rest looked up from reference TRBV28 and TRBJ2-5, is DVKVTQSSRYLVKRTGEKVFLECVQDMDHENMFWYRQDPGLGLRLIYFSYDVKMKEKGDIPEGYSVSREKKERFSLILESASTNQTSMYLCASSSYSQETQYFGPGTRLLVL.

This clonotype was found many times. This chain uses TRBV20-1 with TRBJ2-1; D gene ambiguous. V lost 3 bases and J 7 bases, leaving 10 bases between the germline ends. This CDR3 region has 12 residues. Germline CDR1 reads DFQATT; CDR2 reads SNEGSKA (reference sequence). The CDR3 spells CSASSRLNEQFF. CDR3 nucleotides: TGCAGTGCTAGCTCAAGACTTAATGAGCAGTTCTTC.

The chain combines TRBV7-2 with TRBJ2-5; D might be TRBD2 (6 bases). This CDR3 comprises 14 residues. V gave up 4 bases and J gave up 5 bases, with 14 bases separating them. The germline gives CDR1 SGHTA, CDR2 FQGNSA. The CDR3 loop is CASSSQRGRETQYF. In nucleotides, the CDR3 is TGTGCCAGCAGCTCCCAACGGGGGAGGGAGACCCAGTACTTC.

The chain couples TRBV28 to TRBJ1-2; no clear D gene. The germline gives CDR1 MDHEN, CDR2 SYDVKM. The CDR3 is made up of 11 amino acids. The V end was cut by 5 bases, the J end by 10 bases, with 11 bases between. CDR3 loop: CASSKELDYTF. For the CDR3, the DNA is TGTGCCAGCAGTAAAGAGCTGGACTACACCTTC.

The table lists this clonotype with a few counts. The chain combines TRBV4-1 with TRBJ2-2; D unresolved. The CDR3 extends over 14 amino acids. Germline CDR1 is MGHRA and CDR2 is YSYEKL. V gave up 2 bases and J gave up 4 bases, with 8 bases separating them. CDR3 coding DNA: TGCGCCAGCAGCCAATATTTCCTCACCGGGGAGCTGTTTTTT. The encoded protein is CASSQYFLTGELFF.

The rearrangement links TRBV7-3 to TRBJ1-2; 11 bases are shared with TRBD1. The germline V gene has CDR1 SGHTA and CDR2 FQGTGA. The CDR3 is 14 residues long. V dropped 5 bases and J dropped 6; count of bases not matched to a gene: 5. The CDR3 protein is CASSSGTGGDGYTF. Written as DNA, the CDR3 is TGTGCCAGCAGCAGCGGGACAGGGGGAGATGGCTACACCTTC.

In this sample, this clonotype turned up many times. This chain links TRBV12-3 or TRBV12-4 with TRBJ2-3; TRBD2 is a possible D gene (5 bases). This CDR3 is built from 14 residues. V was clipped by 5 bases and J by 0 bases, with 9 bases between them. The CDR3 nucleotides are TGTGCCAGCAGTCCCGGAGGTAGCACAGATACGCAGTATTTT. This codes for CASSPGGSTDTQYF.

This clonotype occurred many times. The chain uses TRBV5-1 and TRBJ2-3, with D possibly matching TRBD1 (6 bases). In germline, CDR1 is SGHRS, CDR2 YFSETQ. This CDR3 contains 16 residues. V lost 0 bases and J lost 2, with 13 bases in between. This CDR3 reads CASSLGRQVNTDTQYF. The CDR3 DNA is TGCGCCAGCAGCTTGGGAAGACAGGTGAACACAGATACGCAGTATTTT.

This clonotype was detected only a few times. The genes are TRBV4-1 and TRBJ2-3; D call uncertain. V dropped 1 base and J dropped 3 bases, with 14 bases sitting between them. CDR3 length: 16 residues. Germline CDR1 and CDR2: MGHRA and YSYEKL. In nucleotides, the CDR3 is TGCGCCAGCAGCCAAGTCGATCTAGTTGTTACAGATACGCAGTATTTT. Translating gives CASSQVDLVVTDTQYF.

The table lists this clonotype with a few counts. The genes are TRBV29-1 and TRBJ1-1; D remains ambiguous. Per germline, CDR1 SQVTM and CDR2 ANQGSEA. V was pared by 1 base and J by 5 bases, with 11 bases between. There are 13 residues in the CDR3. The CDR3 reads CSVEVRSDTEAFF. The CDR3 coding sequence is TGCAGCGTTGAAGTGCGGAGTGATACTGAAGCTTTCTTT.

Only a few counts were recorded for this clonotype. This chain joins TRBV28 and TRBJ2-5; TRBD1 matches at 7 bases. The V segment lost 2 bases and the J segment 2 bases; nucleotides outside the gene matches: 23. CDR1 is MDHEN, CDR2 SYDVKM, per germline. This CDR3 region has 21 residues. The CDR3 sequence: CASSLTGTAFSQTPSQETQYF. CDR3 nucleotide sequence: TGTGCCAGCAGTTTAACCGGGACAGCCTTCTCCCAAACACCCTCGCAAGAGACCCAGTACTTC.

This clonotype showed up just once. The chain links TRBV7-2 to TRBJ2-7, with a weak D call TRBD1 (6 bases). The CDR3 has 13 amino acids. V dropped 2 bases and J dropped 10 bases, with 15 bases sitting between them. The germline V gene encodes CDR1 SGHTA and CDR2 FQGNSA. This CDR3 reads CASSLNIAGAQYF. The CDR3, as DNA: TGTGCCAGCAGCTTAAACATAGCAGGGGCCCAGTACTTC. The full variable domain, its missing parts supplied by reference TRBV7-2 and TRBJ2-7, is GAGVSQSPSNKVTEKGKDVELRCDPISGHTALYWYRQSLGQGLEFLIYFQGNSAPDKSGLPSDRFSAERTGGSVSTLTIQRTQQEDSAVYLCASSLNIAGAQYFGPGTRLTVT.

This clonotype was found many times. The genes are TRBV20-1 and TRBJ2-7, with D possibly matching TRBD1 (5 bases). CDR3 length: 12 amino acids. The germline CDR1 and CDR2 sequences are DFQATT and SNEGSKA (reference sequence). The CDR3 loop reads CSPRARVHEQYF. The CDR3 coding sequence is TGCAGCCCTAGGGCCAGGGTGCACGAGCAGTACTTC.

This clonotype was counted only a few times. The chain carries TRBV7-2 and TRBJ2-7; tentatively, D is TRBD2 (6 bases). The germline V gene has CDR1 SGHTA and CDR2 FQGNSA. The CDR3 runs 17 residues. V lost 3 bases, J lost 2 bases, and 20 bases lay in between. The CDR3 sequence: CASSFPLTGERTYEQYF. CDR3 DNA sequence: TGTGCCAGCAGCTTCCCCCTTACGGGGGAGCGGACCTACGAGCAGTACTTC.

The CDR3 DNA reads TGTGCCAGCAGCGTAGGACTAGCGGGGGGTTTCGGGGAGCTGTTTTTT. This translates into CASSVGLAGGFGELFF. This chain uses TRBV9 with TRBJ2-2, with 13 nucleotides matching TRBD2. Germline loops: CDR1 SGDLS, CDR2 YYNGEE. This CDR3 contains 16 residues. V lost 0 bases to trimming and J lost 7 bases; unmatched junction nucleotides: 3.

This clonotype was seen many times. The genes are TRBV12-3 or TRBV12-4 and TRBJ2-1; TRBD2 matches at 9 bases. J gave up 5 bases and V 7 bases, and 12 bases lay outside the gene matches. The CDR3 spans 16 residues. CDR3 DNA sequence: TGTGCCAGCACCCGCGCGGGGGCTAGCGGGAACAATGAGCAGTTCTTC. Protein: CASTRAGASGNNEQFF.

This clonotype was seen only a few times. The rearrangement joins TRBV12-3 or TRBV12-4 to TRBJ1-2; a possible D gene is TRBD1 (5 bases). CDR3 size: 13 residues. The V end lost 5 bases, the J end lost 7 bases, and 14 bases lay between the germline ends. CDR3 residues: CASSPEGHSGYTF. Here the CDR3 DNA reads TGTGCCAGCAGTCCTGAGGGGCATAGTGGCTACACCTTC.

This clonotype was seen only a few times. V is TRBV6-5 and J is TRBJ2-3; 10 bases are a match to TRBD2. The CDR3 consists of 17 residues. V shed 2 bases and J 5 bases; nucleotides not matched to a gene: 10. Germline lookup yields CDR1 MNHEY and CDR2 SVGAGI. The CDR3 protein is CASSYPKAGGSVDTQYF. CDR3 coding DNA: TGTGCCAGCAGTTACCCTAAAGCGGGAGGGTCTGTAGATACGCAGTATTTT.

This clonotype was detected many times. This chain connects TRBV7-9 to TRBJ2-3, with 16 bases identical to TRBD2. V trimming: 6 bases; J trimming: 9 bases; junction bases outside the gene matches: 12. Germline loops: CDR1 SEHNR, CDR2 FQNEAQ (reference sequence). This CDR3 spans 17 amino acids. CDR3 coding DNA: TGTGCCAGCAGTACCTCGGGACTAGCGGGAGGGCCACACACGCAGTATTTT. Amino acids: CASSTSGLAGGPHTQYF.

This clonotype was seen only a few times. The chain is built from TRBV9 and TRBJ2-1; tentatively, D is TRBD2 (5 bases). Germline V gene sequence: CDR1 SGDLS, CDR2 YYNGEE. The CDR3 extends over 17 amino acids. The ends were cut back, 1 base at V and 0 bases at J, with 14 bases in the middle. The CDR3 nucleotides are TGTGCCAGCAGCGTACTGGACTCACCGAGCTCCTACAATGAGCAGTTCTTC. This sequence encodes CASSVLDSPSSYNEQFF.

The V gene is TRBV7-6, the J gene TRBJ1-3; 8 bases are a match to TRBD1. The ends lost 5 bases at V and 0 bases at J; junction bases unmatched: 6. The CDR3 is 16 residues long. Germline values: CDR1 SGHVS, CDR2 FNYEAQ. Here the CDR3 DNA reads TGTGCCAGCAGCAACGGACAGGGCCACTCTGGAAACACCATATATTTT. It translates to CASSNGQGHSGNTIYF. Full variable domain (outside the CDR3, taken from reference TRBV7-6 and TRBJ1-3): GAGVSQSPRYKVTKRGQDVALRCDPISGHVSLYWYRQALGQGPEFLTYFNYEAQQDKSGLPNDRFSAERPEGSISTLTIQRTEQRDSAMYRCASSNGQGHSGNTIYFGEGSWLTVV.

The table lists this clonotype with many counts. This chain uses TRBV5-1 with TRBJ2-7, with D tentatively TRBD2 (6 bases). Trimming removed 3 bases from V and 2 bases from J, with 15 bases in between. The CDR3 extends over 15 amino acids. The germline V gene has CDR1 SGHRS and CDR2 YFSETQ. The CDR3 reads CASSSGTPGAYEQYF. CDR3 DNA: TGCGCCAGCAGCTCCGGGACGCCGGGAGCCTACGAGCAGTACTTC.

This clonotype appeared a few times. V is TRBV12-3 or TRBV12-4 and J is TRBJ1-4; a weak D match, TRBD1 (6 bases). This CDR3 contains 14 residues. V dropped 3 bases and J dropped 4 bases, with 9 bases sitting between them. The CDR3 region has the DNA TGTGCCAGCAGTTTGTCAGGGGATAATGAAAAACTGTTTTTT. This encodes CASSLSGDNEKLFF.

This clonotype was counted between two and nine times. The chain couples TRBV9 to TRBJ2-1, with a possible D match to TRBD2 (5 bases). CDR1 and CDR2 (germline): SGDLS, YYNGEE. V was shortened by 0 bases and J by 6 bases, with 16 bases between the two germline ends. The CDR3 is made up of 16 amino acids. CDR3 amino acids: CASSVGSSLSINEQFF. Here the CDR3 DNA reads TGTGCCAGCAGCGTAGGATCTAGCCTCTCTATCAATGAGCAGTTCTTC.